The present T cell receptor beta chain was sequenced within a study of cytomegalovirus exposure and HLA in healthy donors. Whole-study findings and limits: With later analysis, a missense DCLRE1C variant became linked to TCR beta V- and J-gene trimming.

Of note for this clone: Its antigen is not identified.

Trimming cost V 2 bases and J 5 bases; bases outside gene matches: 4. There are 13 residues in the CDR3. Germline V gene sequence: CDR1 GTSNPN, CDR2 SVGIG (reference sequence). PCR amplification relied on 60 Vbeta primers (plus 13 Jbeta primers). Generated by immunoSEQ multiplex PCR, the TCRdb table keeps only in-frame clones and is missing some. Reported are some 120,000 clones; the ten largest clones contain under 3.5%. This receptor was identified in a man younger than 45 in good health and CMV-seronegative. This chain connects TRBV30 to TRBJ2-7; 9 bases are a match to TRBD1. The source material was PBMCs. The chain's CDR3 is CAWSMGQGNEQYF. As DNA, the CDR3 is TGTGCCTGGAGTATGGGACAGGGAAACGAGCAGTACTTC.